The sequence of this T cell receptor (beta chain) was determined in a study of T cell clonotyping in hematopoietic cell transplantation. Study observations and caveats: Without cell sorting, CD4 versus CD8 contributions remain unresolved.

Worth noting for this clone: Its antigen is still unknown.

The CDR3 extends over 17 amino acids. The germline V gene has CDR1 MNHEY and CDR2 SMNVEV (reference sequence). With 2 bases removed from V and 2 bases from J, the gap between germline ends came to 18 bases. Using immunoSEQ multiplex PCR, the repertoire was profiled, and TCRdb retains in-frame clones only, with some absent. Of 5,500 to 8,000 clones in the sample, 90% to 97% are singletons; the top ten hold 0.45%. Sequenced here: PBMCs, sampled 30 days after allogeneic stem cell transplant. This TCR was sampled from a male patient aged 35-50 years who had an allogeneic stem cell transplant from a related donor, so the T cells may come from the graft donor. Some clones in this sample may be carry-over from other donors' samples. The gene calls are TRBV27 and TRBJ2-5; D is perhaps TRBD1 (5 bases). The CDR3 nucleotides read TGTGCCAGCAGTTTAAAGGGTAGGGGTAGTAATCAAGAGACCCAGTACTTC. It specifies CASSLKGRGSNQETQYF.